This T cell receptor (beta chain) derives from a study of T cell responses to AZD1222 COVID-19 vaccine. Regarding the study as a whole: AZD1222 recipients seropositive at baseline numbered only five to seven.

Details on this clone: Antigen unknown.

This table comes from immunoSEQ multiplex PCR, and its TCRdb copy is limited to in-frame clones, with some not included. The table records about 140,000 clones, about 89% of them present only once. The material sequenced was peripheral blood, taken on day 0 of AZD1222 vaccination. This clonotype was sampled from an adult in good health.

CDR3 bases: TGTGCCAGCAGTAAGATCTCGAGCTCCTACAATGAGCAGTTCTTC. Its protein is CASSKISSSYNEQFF. The V call is TRBV27, the J call TRBJ2-1; D call uncertain. The CDR3 has 15 amino acids. In germline, CDR1 is MNHEY, CDR2 SMNVEV (reference sequence). The V and J ends lost 5 bases and 0 bases respectively, with 11 bases between them.